The text below deals with one T cell receptor (beta chain). V lost 0 bases and J lost 8; bases outside the gene matches: 5. The CDR3 sequence is 15 residues long. Germline loops: CDR1 LGHDT, CDR2 YNNKEL (reference sequence). Using immunoSEQ multiplex PCR, the repertoire was profiled, and TCRdb retains in-frame clones only, with some absent. Of under 400,000 clones listed, about 92% were seen once; the top ten hold roughly 4%. This entry is derived from a study of blood T cell repertoires in COVID-19. V usage is TRBV3-1 (or the pseudogene TRBV3-2) and J usage is TRBJ1-2; TRBD1 aligns across 11 bases. The sequenced sample was peripheral blood. The sequence came from a woman aged 60-75 years with COVID-19, enrolled during active disease. The CDR3 loop is CASSQDWTGGEGYTF. The DNA for the CDR3 is TGTGCCAGCAGCCAAGATTGGACAGGGGGCGAAGGCTACACCTTC.